Described below is a single T cell receptor beta chain sequence and its context. The antigen remains undetermined. These data come from a study of CD4 T cells in relation to SARS-CoV-2 and coronaviruses. Across the whole study: Convalescent patients had median age roughly 38 years, range about 21 to 75. Convalescent patients were under ten males and a few females; two were Hispanic.

This CDR3 spans 16 amino acids. V lost 4 bases, J lost 4 bases, and 17 bases lay in between. CDR1 and CDR2 (germline): LGHDT, YNNKEL (reference sequence). Sorted naive or memory CD4+ cells met CEF peptides for about 10 days. The table came from immunoSEQ multiplex PCR; TCRdb's copy has only in-frame clones and leaves some out. The sample has about 34,000 clones; around three quarters are singletons. The V gene is TRBV3-1 (or the pseudogene TRBV3-2), the J gene TRBJ1-3; unclear D gene. The clonotype comes from an adult with COVID-19. Sequencing was carried out using memory CD4+ T cells from PBMCs, cultured in vitro. CDR3 bases: TGTGCCAGCAGCCTTGGGGAGGTTGCGGCAGGAAACACCATATATTTT. Its translation: CASSLGEVAAGNTIYF.